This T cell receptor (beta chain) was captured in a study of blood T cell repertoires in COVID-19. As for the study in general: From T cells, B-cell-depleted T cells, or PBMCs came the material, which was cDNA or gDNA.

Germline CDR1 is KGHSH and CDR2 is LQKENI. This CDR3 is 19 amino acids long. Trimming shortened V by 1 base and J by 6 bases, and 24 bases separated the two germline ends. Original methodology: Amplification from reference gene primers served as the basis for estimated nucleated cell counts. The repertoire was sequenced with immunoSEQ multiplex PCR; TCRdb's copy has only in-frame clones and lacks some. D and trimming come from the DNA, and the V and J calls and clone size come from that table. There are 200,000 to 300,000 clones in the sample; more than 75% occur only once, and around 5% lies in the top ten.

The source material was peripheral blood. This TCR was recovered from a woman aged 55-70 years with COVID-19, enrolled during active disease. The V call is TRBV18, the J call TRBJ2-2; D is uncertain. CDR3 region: CASSPLAQTFGPPAGELFF. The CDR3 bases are TGTGCCAGCTCACCACTTGCTCAGACGTTTGGGCCCCCAGCCGGGGAGCTGTTTTTT. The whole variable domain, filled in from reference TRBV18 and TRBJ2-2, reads NAGVMQNPRHLVRRRGQEARLRCSPMKGHSHVYWYRQLPEEGLKFMVYLQKENIIDESGMPKERFSAEFPKEGPSILRIQQVVRGDSAAYFCASSPLAQTFGPPAGELFFGEGSRLTVL.